The T cell receptor beta chain under discussion was sequenced for a study of radiotherapy plus CTLA-4 blockade in lung cancer. About the research overall: For roughly 19% of patients, objective responses occurred, and about 34% had disease control. General observations from the study: According to reports, early shifts in blood T cell clones, alongside interferon-beta, forecast response most accurately. Clones derived from tumor TCRs expanded in blood after radiotherapy plus ipilimumab.

TCRdb's copy holds only in-frame clones and misses some; the assay was immunoSEQ multiplex PCR. Of 40,000 or so clones detected, roughly 65% appear once; the ten largest clones hold under 20%. The study treated chemo-refractory metastatic non-small-cell lung cancer patients with focal radiation plus ipilimumab CTLA-4 blockade. On this clone itself: Its antigen is unidentified.

Germline trimming cut 10 bases from V and 5 bases from J; bases unmatched to any gene: 19. Looked up from germline, CDR1 is MDHEN and CDR2 is SYDVKM. The CDR3 loop spans 17 amino acids. The chain couples TRBV28 to TRBJ1-5; 8 nucleotides match TRBD1. The specimen comprised peripheral blood, sampled from a patient treated with radiotherapy plus ipilimumab. This sequence originates from a human donor with non-small cell lung cancer who had a partial response to radiotherapy plus ipilimumab. CDR3 in DNA: TGTGCCACCCGAGAAGGACAGGGTTATGGTCAATATCAGCCCCAGCATTTT. It encodes CATREGQGYGQYQPQHF.